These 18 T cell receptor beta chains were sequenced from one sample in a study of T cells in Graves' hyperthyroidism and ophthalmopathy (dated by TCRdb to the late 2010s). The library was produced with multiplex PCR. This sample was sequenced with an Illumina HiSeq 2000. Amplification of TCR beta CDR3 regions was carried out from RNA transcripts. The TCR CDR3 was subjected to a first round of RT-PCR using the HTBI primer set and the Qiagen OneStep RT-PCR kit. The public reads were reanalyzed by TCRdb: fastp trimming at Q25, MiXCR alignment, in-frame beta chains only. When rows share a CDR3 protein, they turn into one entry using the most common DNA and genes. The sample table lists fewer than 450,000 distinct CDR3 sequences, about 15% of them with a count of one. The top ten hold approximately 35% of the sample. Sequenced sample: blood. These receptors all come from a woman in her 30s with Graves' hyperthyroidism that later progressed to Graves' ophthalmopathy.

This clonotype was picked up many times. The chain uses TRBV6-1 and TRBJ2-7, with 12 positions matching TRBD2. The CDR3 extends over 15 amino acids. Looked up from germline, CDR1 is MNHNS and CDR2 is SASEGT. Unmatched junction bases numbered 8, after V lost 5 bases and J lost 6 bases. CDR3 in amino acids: CASSTTSGRSREQYF. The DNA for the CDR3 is TGTGCCAGCAGTACGACTAGCGGGAGATCCCGCGAGCAGTACTTC.

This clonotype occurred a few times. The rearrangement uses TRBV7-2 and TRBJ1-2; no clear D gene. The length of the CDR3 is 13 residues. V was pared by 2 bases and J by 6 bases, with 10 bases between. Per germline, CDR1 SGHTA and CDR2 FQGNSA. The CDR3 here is CASSLPQLHGYTF. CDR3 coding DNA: TGTGCCAGCAGCTTACCACAGCTTCATGGCTACACCTTC.

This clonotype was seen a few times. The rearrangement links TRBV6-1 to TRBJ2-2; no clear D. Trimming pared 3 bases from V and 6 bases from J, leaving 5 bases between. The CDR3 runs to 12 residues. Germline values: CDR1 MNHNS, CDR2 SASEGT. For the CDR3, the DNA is TGTGCCAGCAGTGATATGTCCGGGGAGCTGTTTTTT. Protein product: CASSDMSGELFF.

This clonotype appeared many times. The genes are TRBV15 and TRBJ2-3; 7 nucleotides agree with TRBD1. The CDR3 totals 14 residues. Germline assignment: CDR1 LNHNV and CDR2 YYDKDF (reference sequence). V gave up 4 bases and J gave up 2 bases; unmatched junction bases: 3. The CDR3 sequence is CATSTDRDTDTQYF. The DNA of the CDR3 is TGTGCCACCAGCACCGACAGGGACACAGATACGCAGTATTTT.

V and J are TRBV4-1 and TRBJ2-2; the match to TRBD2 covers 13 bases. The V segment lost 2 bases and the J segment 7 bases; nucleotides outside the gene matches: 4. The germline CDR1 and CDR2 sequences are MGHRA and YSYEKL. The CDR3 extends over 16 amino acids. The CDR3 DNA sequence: TGCGCCAGCAGCCAAACTAGCGGGAGGGCCCACGGGGAGCTGTTTTTT. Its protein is CASSQTSGRAHGELFF.

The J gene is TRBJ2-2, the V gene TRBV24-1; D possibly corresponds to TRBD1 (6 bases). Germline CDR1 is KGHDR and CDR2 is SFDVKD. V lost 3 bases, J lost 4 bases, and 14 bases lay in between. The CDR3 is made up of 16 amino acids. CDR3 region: CATSDPRGQTTGELFF. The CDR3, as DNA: TGTGCCACCAGTGATCCCCGTGGACAGACCACCGGGGAGCTGTTTTTT.

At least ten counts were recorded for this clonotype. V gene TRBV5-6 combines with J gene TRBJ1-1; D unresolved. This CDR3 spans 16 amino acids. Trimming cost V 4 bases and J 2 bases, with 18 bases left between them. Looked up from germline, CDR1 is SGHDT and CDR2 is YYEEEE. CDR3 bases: TGTGCCAGCAGCCTCGATCCCTGGAAGGGCAACACTGAAGCTTTCTTT. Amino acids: CASSLDPWKGNTEAFF.

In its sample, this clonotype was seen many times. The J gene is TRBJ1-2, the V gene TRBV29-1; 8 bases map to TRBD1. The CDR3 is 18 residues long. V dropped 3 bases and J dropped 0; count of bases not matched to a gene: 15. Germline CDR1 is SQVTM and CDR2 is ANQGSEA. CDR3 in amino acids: CSVEPRPTGAEANYGYTF. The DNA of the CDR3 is TGCAGCGTTGAGCCCCGCCCGACAGGGGCAGAAGCTAACTATGGCTACACCTTC.

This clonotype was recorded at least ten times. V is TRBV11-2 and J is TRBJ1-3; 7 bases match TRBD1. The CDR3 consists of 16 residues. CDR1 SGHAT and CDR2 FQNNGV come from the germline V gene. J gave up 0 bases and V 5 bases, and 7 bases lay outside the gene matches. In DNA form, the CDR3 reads TGTGCCAGCAGCGGCATGACAGGGAACTCTGGAAACACCATATATTTT. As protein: CASSGMTGNSGNTIYF.

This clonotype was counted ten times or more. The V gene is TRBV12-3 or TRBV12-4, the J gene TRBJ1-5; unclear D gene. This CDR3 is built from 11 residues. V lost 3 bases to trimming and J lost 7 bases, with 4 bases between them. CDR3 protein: CASSFGQPQHF. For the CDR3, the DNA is TGTGCCAGCAGTTTTGGGCAGCCCCAGCATTTT.

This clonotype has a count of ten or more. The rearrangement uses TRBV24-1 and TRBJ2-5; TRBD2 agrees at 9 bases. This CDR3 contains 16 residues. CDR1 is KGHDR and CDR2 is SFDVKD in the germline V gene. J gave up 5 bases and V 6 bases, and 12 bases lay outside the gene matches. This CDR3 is CATSSSGAARRETQYF. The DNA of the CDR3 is TGTGCCACCAGTTCTAGCGGGGCCGCCAGGCGGGAGACCCAGTACTTC.

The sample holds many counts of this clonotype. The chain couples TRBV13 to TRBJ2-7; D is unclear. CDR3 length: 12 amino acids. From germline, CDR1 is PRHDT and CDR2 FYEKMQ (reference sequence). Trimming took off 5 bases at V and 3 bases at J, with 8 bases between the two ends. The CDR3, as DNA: TGTGCCAGCAGCCTCGACTTCTACGAGCAGTACTTC. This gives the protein CASSLDFYEQYF.

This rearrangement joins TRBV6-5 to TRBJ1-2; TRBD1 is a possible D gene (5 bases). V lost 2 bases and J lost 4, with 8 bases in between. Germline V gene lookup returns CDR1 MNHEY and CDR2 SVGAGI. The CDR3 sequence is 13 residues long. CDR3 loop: CASSYGGSYGYTF. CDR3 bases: TGTGCCAGCAGTTACGGGGGGTCCTATGGCTACACCTTC.

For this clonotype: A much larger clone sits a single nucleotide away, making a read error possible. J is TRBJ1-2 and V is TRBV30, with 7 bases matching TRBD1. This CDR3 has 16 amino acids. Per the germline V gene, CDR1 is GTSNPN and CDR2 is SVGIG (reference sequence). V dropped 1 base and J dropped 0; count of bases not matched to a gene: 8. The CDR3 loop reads CAWSEGTAPTNYGYTF. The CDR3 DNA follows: TGTGCCTGGAGTGAAGGGACAGCTCCTACTAACTATGGCTACACCTTC.

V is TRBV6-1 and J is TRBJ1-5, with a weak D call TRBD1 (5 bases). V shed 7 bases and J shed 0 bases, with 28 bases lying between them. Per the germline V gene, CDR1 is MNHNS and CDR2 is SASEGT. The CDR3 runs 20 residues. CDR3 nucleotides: TGTGCCAGCAAAAAACAGGCTACGGTCTATTCTTGGGGTAGCAATCAGCCCCAGCATTTT. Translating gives CASKKQATVYSWGSNQPQHF.

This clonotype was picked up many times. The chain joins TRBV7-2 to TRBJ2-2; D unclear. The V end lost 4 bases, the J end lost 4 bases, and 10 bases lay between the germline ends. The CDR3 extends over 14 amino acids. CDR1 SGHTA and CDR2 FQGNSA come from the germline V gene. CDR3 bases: TGTGCCAGCAGCTCACCCCAGCTCACCGGGGAGCTGTTTTTT. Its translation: CASSSPQLTGELFF.

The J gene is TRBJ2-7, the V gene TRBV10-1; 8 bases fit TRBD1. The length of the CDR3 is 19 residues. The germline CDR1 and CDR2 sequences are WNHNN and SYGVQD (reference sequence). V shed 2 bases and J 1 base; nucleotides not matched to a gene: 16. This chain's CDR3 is CASSEPKGLSRTGSYEQYF. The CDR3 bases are TGCGCCAGCAGTGAGCCCAAGGGGCTGTCTAGGACAGGGTCCTACGAGCAGTACTTC.

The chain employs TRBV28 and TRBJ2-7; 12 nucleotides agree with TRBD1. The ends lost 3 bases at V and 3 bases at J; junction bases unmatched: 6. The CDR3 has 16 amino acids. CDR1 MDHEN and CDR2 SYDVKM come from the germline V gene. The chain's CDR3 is CASSFAGTGGYYEQYF. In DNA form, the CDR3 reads TGTGCCAGCAGTTTCGCCGGGACAGGGGGCTACTACGAGCAGTACTTC.